Given below is one T cell receptor (beta chain) in context. Its antigen remains unknown. The record originates from a study of Tregs in tolerant kidney transplant recipients. Notes on the study in general: Few patients were studied, so findings need validation in larger groups. Biological reproducibility was not directly addressed, but technical replication error appeared minimal. The most relevant donor-specific Treg TCRbeta repertoire apparently came from expansion with activated donor B cells.

The CDR3 loop spans 15 amino acids. The germline CDR1 and CDR2 sequences are MGHRA and YSYEKL. V lost 0 bases to trimming and J lost 0 bases, with 6 bases between them. Thawed PBMCs were FACS-sorted into unstimulated CD4+CD25+CD127- regulatory T cells, CD4+CD25- non-regulatory cells, CD4 and CD8 cells. Clones were sequenced by immunoSEQ multiplex PCR, and TCRdb holds only the in-frame ones, with some missing. The sample carries about 240,000 clones, 84% recorded once. The receptor was derived from a human donor in good health. Sequenced: CD4+ T cells from blood. This chain links TRBV4-1 with TRBJ1-3; D is unresolved. The CDR3 DNA reads as TGCGCCAGCAGCCAAGATGCAGTCTCTGGAAACACCATATATTTT. Its protein product is CASSQDAVSGNTIYF.